The sequence of this T cell receptor (beta chain) was determined in a study of cytomegalovirus exposure and HLA in healthy donors. Study-level findings and limits: Researchers counted around 170 TCR beta chains as cytomegalovirus-associated.

The study ran its PCR with 60 Vbeta and 13 Jbeta primers. The table came from immunoSEQ multiplex PCR; TCRdb's copy has only in-frame clones and leaves some out. This repertoire shows 120,000 to 150,000 clones, around 59% found once; its top ten account for about 1.8%. As for this clone: Its matching antigen is unknown.

Sequences were obtained from PBMCs. This sequence was found in a male donor in good health and CMV-seronegative.

The CDR3 reads CASSFENGGRALHF. In DNA, the CDR3 is TGTGCCAGCAGCTTCGAGAATGGGGGCCGGGCCCTCCACTTT. The rearrangement links TRBV9 to TRBJ1-6, with a tentative D call TRBD1 (6 bases). This CDR3 has 14 residues. CDR1 SGDLS and CDR2 YYNGEE come from the germline V gene. Trimming pared 4 bases from V and 14 bases from J, leaving 19 bases between.